Listed here is a single T cell receptor (beta chain). Its antigen remains unknown. Germline assignment: CDR1 SGHNT and CDR2 YENEEA. The CDR3 length is 15 residues. V was pared by 1 base and J by 10 bases, with 3 bases of the junction left unmatched. The PCR contained 60 Vbeta and 13 Jbeta primers. Measured with immunoSEQ multiplex PCR; TCRdb has only the in-frame clones, and not every one. The top ten clones hold roughly 4.2% of a sample with under 150,000 clones, around 68% of them seen once. This entry belongs to a study of cytomegalovirus exposure and HLA in healthy donors. General observations from the study: Trimming of TCR beta V- and J-genes showed a link, identified in a later analysis, to a missense DCLRE1C variant. Previous analysis showed most TCR beta V segments were productive about 87% or about 30% of the time. In a later analysis, TCR association rates varied by HLA locus: DRB1 most, HLA-C fewest.

The TCR sequence derives from a woman aged 35 to 49 in good health and CMV-seropositive. The rearrangement links TRBV11-3 to TRBJ2-1; 14 bases fit TRBD2. The sequencing sample was made of PBMCs. CDR3 DNA: TGTGCCAGCAGCTTAGGACTAGCGGGAGGGAGCGAGCAGTTCTTC. It encodes CASSLGLAGGSEQFF.